These T cell receptor beta chains were read from a single sample in a study of PD-1 blockade in classical Hodgkin lymphoma. Measured with immunoSEQ multiplex PCR; TCRdb has only the in-frame clones, and not every one. The data contain about 97,000 clones, 75% to 90% of them singletons. The material was peripheral blood mononuclear cells (PBMCs), obtained at baseline. Receptors originate from a human donor with classical Hodgkin lymphoma. CDR3s include the opening cysteine and the closing phenylalanine or tryptophan. A D gene is named only where the DNA matches it firmly. Where a row states a size, it is once, few, many or the class of an expanded clone; other rows omit it.

>TRBV5-6|.|TRBJ1-4|TRBD1
CASSFGTGGGEKLFF
TGTGCCAGCAGCTTTGGGACAGGGGGCGGTGAAAAACTGTTTTTT
>TRBV27|once|TRBJ1-5|.
CASSPTRQVHSNQPQHF
TGTGCCAGCAGCCCTACCCGACAGGTTCATAGCAATCAGCCCCAGCATTTT
>TRBV6-5|.|TRBJ1-4|TRBD1
CASSYWTGRTEKLFF
TGTGCCAGCAGTTACTGGACAGGGCGAACTGAAAAACTGTTTTTT
>TRBV9|.|TRBJ1-5|.
CASKRGETDHSNQPQHF
TGTGCCAGCAAGCGTGGGGAGACAGACCATAGCAATCAGCCCCAGCATTTT
>TRBV19|.|TRBJ2-3|TRBD1
CASRGQGATDTQYF
TGTGCCAGCAGAGGGCAGGGGGCTACAGATACGCAGTATTTT
>TRBV7-2|.|TRBJ2-1|.
CASSLVQAFRNEQFF
TGTGCCAGCAGCTTAGTCCAAGCCTTCCGGAATGAGCAGTTCTTC
>TRBV4-1|.|TRBJ1-4|TRBD1
CASSPDRGRSANEKLFF
TGCGCCAGCAGCCCAGACAGGGGCCGCTCCGCTAATGAAAAACTGTTTTTT
>TRBV7-2|.|TRBJ1-5|TRBD1
CASSLARGTGDRGNQPQHF
TGTGCCAGCAGCTTAGCCCGCGGGACAGGGGATCGGGGCAATCAGCCCCAGCATTTT
>TRBV2|.|TRBJ2-7|.
CASSGGAGTEQYF
TGTGCCAGCAGTGGGGGGGCAGGAACCGAGCAGTACTTC
>TRBV5-1|once|TRBJ2-2|.
CASSVGDLANTGELFF
TGCGCCAGCAGTGTTGGCGACCTCGCGAACACCGGGGAGCTGTTTTTT
>TRBV13|.|TRBJ2-7|TRBD1
CASSQNTGTGSYEQYF
TGTGCCAGCAGCCAAAATACCGGGACAGGCTCCTACGAGCAGTACTTC
>TRBV9|.|TRBJ2-7|.
CASSPAGGSSYEQYF
TGTGCCAGCAGCCCGGCGGGCGGCAGCTCCTACGAGCAGTACTTC
>TRBV11-1|.|TRBJ2-7|TRBD1
CASSSRTGSGEQYF
TGTGCCAGCAGCTCACGGACAGGGTCCGGCGAGCAGTACTTC